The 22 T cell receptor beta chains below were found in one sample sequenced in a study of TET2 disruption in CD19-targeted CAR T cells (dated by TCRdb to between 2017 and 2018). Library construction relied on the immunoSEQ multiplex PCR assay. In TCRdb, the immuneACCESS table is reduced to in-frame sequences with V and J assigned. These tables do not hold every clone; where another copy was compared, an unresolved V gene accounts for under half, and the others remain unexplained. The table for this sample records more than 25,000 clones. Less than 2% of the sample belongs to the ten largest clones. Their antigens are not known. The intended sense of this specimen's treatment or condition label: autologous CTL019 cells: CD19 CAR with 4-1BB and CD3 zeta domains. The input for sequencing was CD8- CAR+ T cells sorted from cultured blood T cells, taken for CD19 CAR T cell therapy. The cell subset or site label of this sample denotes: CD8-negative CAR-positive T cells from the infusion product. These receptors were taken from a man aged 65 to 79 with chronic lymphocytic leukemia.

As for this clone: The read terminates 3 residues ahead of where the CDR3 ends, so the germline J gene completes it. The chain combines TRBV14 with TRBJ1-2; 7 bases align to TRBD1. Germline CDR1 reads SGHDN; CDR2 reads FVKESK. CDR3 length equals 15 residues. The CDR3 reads CASSEGTAYARVYTF. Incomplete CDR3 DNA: TGTGCCAGCAGCGAAGGGACAGCCTACGCACGGGTC.

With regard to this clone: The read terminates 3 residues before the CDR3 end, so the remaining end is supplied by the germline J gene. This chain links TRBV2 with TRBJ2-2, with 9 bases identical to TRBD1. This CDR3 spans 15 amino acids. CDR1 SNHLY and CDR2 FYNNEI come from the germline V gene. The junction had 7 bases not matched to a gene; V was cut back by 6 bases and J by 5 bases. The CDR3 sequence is CASRGTGNPTGELFF. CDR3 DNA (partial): TGTGCCAGCAGAGGGACAGGGAACCCAACCGGGGAG.

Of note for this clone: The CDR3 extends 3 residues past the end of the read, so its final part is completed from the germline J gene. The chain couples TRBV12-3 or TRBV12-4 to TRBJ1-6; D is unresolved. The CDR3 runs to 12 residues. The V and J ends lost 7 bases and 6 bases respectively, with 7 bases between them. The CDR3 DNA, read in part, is TGTGCCAGCACGCGGGCTAATTCACCC. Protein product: CASTRANSP. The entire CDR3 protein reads CASTRANSPLHF.

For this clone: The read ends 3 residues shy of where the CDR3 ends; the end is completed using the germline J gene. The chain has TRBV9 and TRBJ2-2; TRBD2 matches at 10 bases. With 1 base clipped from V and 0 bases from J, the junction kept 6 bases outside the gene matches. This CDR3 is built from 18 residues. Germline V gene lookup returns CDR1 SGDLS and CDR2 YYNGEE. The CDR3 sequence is CASSVRSGGAANTGELFF. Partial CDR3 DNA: TGTGCCAGCAGCGTAAGGAGCGGGGGGGCAGCGAACACCGGGGAG.

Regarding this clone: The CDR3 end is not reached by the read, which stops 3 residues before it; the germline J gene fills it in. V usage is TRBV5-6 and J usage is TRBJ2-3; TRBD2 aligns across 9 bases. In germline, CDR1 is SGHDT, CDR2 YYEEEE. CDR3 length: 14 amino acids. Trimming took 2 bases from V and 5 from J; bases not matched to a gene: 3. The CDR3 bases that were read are TGTGCCAGCAGCTTACTTAGCGGGGGAGATACG. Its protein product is CASSLLSGGDT. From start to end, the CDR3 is CASSLLSGGDTQYF.

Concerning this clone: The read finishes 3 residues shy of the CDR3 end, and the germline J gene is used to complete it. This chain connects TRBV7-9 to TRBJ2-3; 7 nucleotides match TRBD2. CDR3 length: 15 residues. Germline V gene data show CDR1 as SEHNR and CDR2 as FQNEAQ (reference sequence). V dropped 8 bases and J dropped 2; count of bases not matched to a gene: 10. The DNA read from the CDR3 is TGTGCCAGCCGACTACGCGGGGGATTCACAGATACG. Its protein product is CASRLRGGFTDT. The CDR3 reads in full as CASRLRGGFTDTQYF.

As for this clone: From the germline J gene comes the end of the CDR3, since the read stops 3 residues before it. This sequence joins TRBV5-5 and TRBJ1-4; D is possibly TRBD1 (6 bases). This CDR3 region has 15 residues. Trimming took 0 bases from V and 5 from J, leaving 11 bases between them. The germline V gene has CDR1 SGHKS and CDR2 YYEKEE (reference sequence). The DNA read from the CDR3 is TGTGCCAGCAGCTTGGTAGCAGGGACAAATGAAAAA. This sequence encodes CASSLVAGTNEK. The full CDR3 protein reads CASSLVAGTNEKLFF.

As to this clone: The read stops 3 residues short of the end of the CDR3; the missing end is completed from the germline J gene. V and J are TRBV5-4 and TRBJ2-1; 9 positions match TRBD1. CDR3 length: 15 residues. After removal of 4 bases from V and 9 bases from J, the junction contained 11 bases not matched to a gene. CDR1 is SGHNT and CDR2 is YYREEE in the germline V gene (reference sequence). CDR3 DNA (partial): TGTGCCAGCAGCGGGGGGGACAGGGTCATTGGTGAG. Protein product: CASSGGDRVIGE. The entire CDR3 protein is CASSGGDRVIGEQFF.

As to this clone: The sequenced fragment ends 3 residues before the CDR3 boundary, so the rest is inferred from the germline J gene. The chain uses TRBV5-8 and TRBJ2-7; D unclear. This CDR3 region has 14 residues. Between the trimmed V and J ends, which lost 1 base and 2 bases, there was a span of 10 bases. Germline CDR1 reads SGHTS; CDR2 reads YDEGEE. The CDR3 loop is CASSLRFPPYEQYF. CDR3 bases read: TGTGCCAGCAGCTTGCGGTTTCCCCCCTACGAG.

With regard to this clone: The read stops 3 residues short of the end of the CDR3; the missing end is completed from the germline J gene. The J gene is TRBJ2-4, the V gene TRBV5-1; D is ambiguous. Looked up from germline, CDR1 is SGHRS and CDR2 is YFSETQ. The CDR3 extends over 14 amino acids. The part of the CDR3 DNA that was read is TGCGCCAGCAGCTTGGAGGAACTAAACTATGGT. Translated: CASSLEELNYG. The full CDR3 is CASSLEELNYGQYF.

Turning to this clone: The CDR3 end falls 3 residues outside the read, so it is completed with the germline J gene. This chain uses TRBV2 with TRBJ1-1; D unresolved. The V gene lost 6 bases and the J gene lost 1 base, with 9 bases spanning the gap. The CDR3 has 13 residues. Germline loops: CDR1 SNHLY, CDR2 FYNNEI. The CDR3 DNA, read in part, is TGTGCCAGCAGAGAATGGGCGAACACTGAA. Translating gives CASREWANTE. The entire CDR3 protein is CASREWANTEAFF.

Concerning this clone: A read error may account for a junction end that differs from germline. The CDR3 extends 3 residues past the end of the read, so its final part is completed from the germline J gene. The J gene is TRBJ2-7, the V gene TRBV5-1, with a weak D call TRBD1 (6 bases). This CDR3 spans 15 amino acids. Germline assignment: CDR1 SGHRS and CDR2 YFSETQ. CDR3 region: CASSLGGGQSSEQYF. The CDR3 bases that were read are TGCGCCAGCAGCTTGGGAGGGGGTCAATCCTCCGAG.

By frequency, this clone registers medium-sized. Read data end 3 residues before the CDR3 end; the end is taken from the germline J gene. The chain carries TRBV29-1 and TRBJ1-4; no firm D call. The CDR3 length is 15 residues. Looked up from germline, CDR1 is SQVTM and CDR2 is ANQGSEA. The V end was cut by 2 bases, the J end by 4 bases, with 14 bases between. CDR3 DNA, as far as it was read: TGCAGCGTTGAATCGGGCGGGCCCTTTAATGAAAAA. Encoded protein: CSVESGGPFNEK. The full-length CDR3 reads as CSVESGGPFNEKLFF. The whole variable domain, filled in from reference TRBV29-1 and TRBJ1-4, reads SAVISQKPSRDICQRGTSLTIQCQVDSQVTMMFWYRQQPGQSLTLIATANQGSEATYESGFVIDKFPISRPNLTFSTLTVSNMSPEDSSIYLCSVESGGPFNEKLFFGSGTQLSVL.

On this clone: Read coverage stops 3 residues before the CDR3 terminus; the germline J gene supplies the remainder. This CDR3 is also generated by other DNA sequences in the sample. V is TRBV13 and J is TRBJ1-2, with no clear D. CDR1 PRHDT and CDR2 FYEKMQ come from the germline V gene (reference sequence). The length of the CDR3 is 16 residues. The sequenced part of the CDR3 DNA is TGTGCCAGCAGGCGGACTAGCGGGCCTTCTACAGATACC. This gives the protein CASRRTSGPSTDT. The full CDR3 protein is CASRRTSGPSTDTYTF.

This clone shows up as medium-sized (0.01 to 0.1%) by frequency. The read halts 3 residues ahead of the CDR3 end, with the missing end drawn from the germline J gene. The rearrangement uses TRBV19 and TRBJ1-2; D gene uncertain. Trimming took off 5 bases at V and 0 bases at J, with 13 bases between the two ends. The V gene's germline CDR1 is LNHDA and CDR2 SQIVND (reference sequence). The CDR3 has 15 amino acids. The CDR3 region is CASSAIEGSNYGYTF. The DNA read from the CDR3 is TGTGCCAGTAGTGCCATTGAAGGTTCTAACTATGGC.

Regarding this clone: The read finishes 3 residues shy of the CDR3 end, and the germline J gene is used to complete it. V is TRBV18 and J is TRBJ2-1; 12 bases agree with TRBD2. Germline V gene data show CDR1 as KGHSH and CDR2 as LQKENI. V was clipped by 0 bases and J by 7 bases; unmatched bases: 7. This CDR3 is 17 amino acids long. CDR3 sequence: CASSPPGLAGGLNEQFF. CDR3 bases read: TGTGCCAGCTCACCACCGGGGCTAGCGGGGGGGCTGAATGAG.

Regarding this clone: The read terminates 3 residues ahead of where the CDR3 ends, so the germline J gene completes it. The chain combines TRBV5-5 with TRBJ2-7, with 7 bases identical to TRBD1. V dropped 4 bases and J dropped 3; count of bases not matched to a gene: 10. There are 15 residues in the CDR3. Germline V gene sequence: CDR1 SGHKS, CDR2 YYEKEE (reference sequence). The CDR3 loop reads CASSKGQRDGYEQYF. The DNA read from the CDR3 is TGTGCCAGCAGCAAGGGACAGAGGGATGGCTACGAG.

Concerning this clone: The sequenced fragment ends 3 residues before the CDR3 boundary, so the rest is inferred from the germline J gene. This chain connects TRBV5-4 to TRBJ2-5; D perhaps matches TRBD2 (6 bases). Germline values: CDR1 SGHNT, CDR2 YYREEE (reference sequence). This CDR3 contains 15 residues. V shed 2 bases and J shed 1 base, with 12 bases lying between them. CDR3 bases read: TGTGCCAGCAGCTTCGGGGGAGTGGGCCAAGAGACC. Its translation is CASSFGGVGQET. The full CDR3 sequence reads CASSFGGVGQETQYF.

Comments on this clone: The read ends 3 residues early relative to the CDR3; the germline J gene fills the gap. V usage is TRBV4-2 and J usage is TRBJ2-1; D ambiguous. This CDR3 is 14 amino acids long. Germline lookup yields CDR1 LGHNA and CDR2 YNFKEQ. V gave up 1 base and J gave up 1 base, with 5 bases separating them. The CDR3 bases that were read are TGTGCCAGCAGCCAAGCTTCGTCCTACAATGAG. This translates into CASSQASSYNE. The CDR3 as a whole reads CASSQASSYNEQFF.

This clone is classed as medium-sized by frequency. The CDR3 spells CASSLARNSLNTGELFF. The CDR3 bases that were read are TGTGCCAGCAGCTTAGCGAGAAACAGTCTGAACACCGGGGAG. The chain recombines TRBV7-8 with TRBJ2-2; D is ambiguous. The read is 3 residues too short to cover the CDR3 end, so that end is filled in from the germline J gene. This CDR3 spans 17 amino acids. Germline V gene lookup returns CDR1 SGHVS and CDR2 FQNEAQ. Trimming pared 0 bases from V and 1 base from J, leaving 12 bases between.

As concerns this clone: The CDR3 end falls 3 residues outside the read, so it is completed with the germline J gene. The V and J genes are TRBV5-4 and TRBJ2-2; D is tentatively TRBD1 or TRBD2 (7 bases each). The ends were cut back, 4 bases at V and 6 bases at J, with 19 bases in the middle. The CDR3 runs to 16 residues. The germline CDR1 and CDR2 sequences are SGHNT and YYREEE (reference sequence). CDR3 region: CASSINRGGGPGELFF. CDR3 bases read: TGTGCCAGCAGCATTAACAGGGGAGGGGGGCCCGGGGAG. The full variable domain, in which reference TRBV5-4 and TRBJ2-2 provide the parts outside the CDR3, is ETGVTQSPTHLIKTRGQQVTLRCSSQSGHNTVSWYQQALGQGPQFIFQYYREEENGRGNFPPRFSGLQFPNYSSELNVNALELDDSALYLCASSINRGGGPGELFFGEGSRLTVL.

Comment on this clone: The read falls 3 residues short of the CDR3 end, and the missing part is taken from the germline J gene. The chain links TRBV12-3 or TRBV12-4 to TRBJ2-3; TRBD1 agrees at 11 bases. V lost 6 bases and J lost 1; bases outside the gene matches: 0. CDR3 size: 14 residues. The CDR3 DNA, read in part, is TGTGCCAGCAGGGACAGGGGGCGCACAGATACG. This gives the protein CASRDRGRTDT. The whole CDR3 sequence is CASRDRGRTDTQYF.